Sequencing of this T cell receptor beta chain was carried out in a study of blood T cell repertoires in COVID-19 (dated by TCRdb to 2018 to 2020). At the level of the whole study: Samples covering the acute and convalescent phases of COVID-19 were provided by collaborators in the United States, Italy and Spain. The material from the prospective study consisted of cDNA or gDNA derived from T cells, B-cell-depleted T cells, or PBMCs. Deeply sampled blood TCRbeta repertoires from subjects exposed to, actively infected with, or recovered from COVID-19 were included in the dataset. The repertoires were made available in a free public database intended to serve as a resource for research on the immune response to SARS-CoV-2. Samples were obtained from the ongoing ImmuneRACE study (first 160 participants) and from about 1,300 subjects provided by 6 global collaborators. Sample metadata almost always included a de-identified subject ID, COVID-19 status, age in years and sex. Where available, HLA class I and class II types were obtained from metadata supplied by the sample provider rather than from assay-based typing.

About this clone: Its antigen is still unknown. Per-base qualities were not stored, and no clone one base away is much larger.

What the research found in general, with its limitations: The amount of clinical and demographic metadata varied by source and participant and was provided uncurated.

TCRbeta CDR3 regions were amplified from genomic DNA by means of the immunoSEQ Assay, a bias-controlled multiplex PCR. Per the original workflow: Within the assay, amplification of reference gene primers was used to estimate how many nucleated cells each sample contained. To quantify the absolute abundance of each unique TCRbeta CDR3 rearrangement, sequence reads were collapsed and filtered. For each sample, productive Simpson clonality was calculated by taking the square root of Simpson's diversity index across productive rearrangements. TCRdb provides this immuneACCESS table in a form limited to in-frame rearrangements. Some clones are lacking; in checked studies, under half of them reflect an unresolved V gene, and why the rest are absent is not known. That table is the source of V, J and clone size, and D and trimming were worked out from the DNA. This sample is represented by fewer than 350,000 clones; roughly 86% of them were singletons. The ten biggest clones cover more than 7.5% of the sample.

At one collaborating source in Seattle, patients were enrolled during active infection and were followed longitudinally through the course of disease. Collaborating institutions collected whole blood in K2EDTA tubes following their own protocols. Collaborator samples were shipped for TCRbeta analysis as frozen whole blood, isolated PBMCs, or DNA extracted from either sample type. The sequenced sample consisted of peripheral blood. The sequence came from a man younger than 45 with COVID-19, enrolled during active disease.

CDR3 sequence: CASSFEGVTEAFF. The DNA sequence is as follows: TGTGCCAGCAGCTTCGAGGGAGTGACTGAAGCTTTCTTT. The sequence joins TRBV5-8 to TRBJ1-1; no D gene call is confident. From the cysteine up to the phenylalanine, the CDR3 has a length of 13 residues. Just the 39-base CDR3 DNA is kept, in frame starting at base 1. V was cut back by 2 bases and J by 5 bases, leaving a gap of 10 bases between them. CDR1 and CDR2, per the germline V gene, are SGHTS and YDEGEE. Here the CDR3 is joined to the reference TRBV5-8 and TRBJ1-1 genes, and the full variable domain is: EAGVTQSPTHLIKTRGQQATLRCSPISGHTSVYWYQQALGLGLQFLLWYDEGEERNRGNFPPRFSGRQFPNYSSELNVNALELEDSALYLCASSFEGVTEAFFGQGTRLTVV.